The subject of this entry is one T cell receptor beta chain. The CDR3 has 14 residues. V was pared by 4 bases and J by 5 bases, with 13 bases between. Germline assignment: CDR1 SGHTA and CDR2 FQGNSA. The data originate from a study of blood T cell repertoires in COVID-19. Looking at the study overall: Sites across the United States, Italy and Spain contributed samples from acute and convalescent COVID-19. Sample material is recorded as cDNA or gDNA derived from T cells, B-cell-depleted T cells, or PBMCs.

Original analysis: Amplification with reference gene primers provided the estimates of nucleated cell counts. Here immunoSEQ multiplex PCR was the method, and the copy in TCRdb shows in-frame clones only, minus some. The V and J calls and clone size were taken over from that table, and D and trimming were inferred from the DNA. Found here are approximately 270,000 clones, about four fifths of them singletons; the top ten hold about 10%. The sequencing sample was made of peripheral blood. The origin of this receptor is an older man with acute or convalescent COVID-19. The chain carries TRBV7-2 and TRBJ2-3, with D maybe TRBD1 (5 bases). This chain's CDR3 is CASSSRVLRDTQYF. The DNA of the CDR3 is TGTGCCAGCAGCTCCAGGGTTTTGCGAGATACGCAGTATTTT.